A selection of T cell receptor beta chains follows, all from one sample in a study of Graves' ophthalmopathy and Graves' hyperthyroidism. TCRdb re-derived calls from the multiplex PCR reads in MiXCR, one entry per CDR3 protein. The sample holds 650,000 to 900,000 distinct CDR3 sequences, approximately 40% seen once. The sequencing input was peripheral blood. The receptors stem from an adult man with Graves' ophthalmopathy. The CDR3 runs from the conserved cysteine through the conserved F or W. Fields, in order: D gene, J gene, clone size, V gene, CDR3 protein, CDR3 DNA. D genes are given only for firm matches. Clone size is stated in some rows and not others, as once, few, many or a class when expanded.

>NA|TRBJ1-1|NA|TRBV10-3
CAISYSPANTEAFF
TGTGCCATCAGTTACTCACCAGCGAACACTGAAGCTTTCTTT
>NA|TRBJ1-2|NA|TRBV15
CATSRGVSGLQGPRDYGYTF
TGTGCCACCAGCAGAGGGGTCTCGGGACTACAGGGCCCAAGGGACTATGGCTACACCTTC
>NA|TRBJ1-4|NA|TRBV29-1
CSARYSGAESEKLFF
TGCAGTGCTAGATACTCAGGGGCGGAAAGCGAAAAACTGTTTTTT
>TRBD2|TRBJ2-5|NA|TRBV13
CASSLGCGGETQYF
TGTGCCAGCAGCTTAGGATGCGGGGGGGAGACCCAGTACTTC
>TRBD1|TRBJ2-7|NA|TRBV2
CASRRQGDYEQYF
TGTGCCAGCAGAAGGCAGGGGGACTACGAGCAGTACTTC
>NA|TRBJ1-2|NA|TRBV7-9
CASRPDEGYTF
TGTGCCAGCAGGCCGGACGAGGGCTACACCTTC
>NA|TRBJ2-7|few|TRBV6-2/TRBV6-3
CASSYGFGYEQYF
TGTGCCAGCAGTTACGGGTTCGGATACGAGCAGTACTTC
>NA|TRBJ2-7|many|TRBV7-2
CASSPGVSYEQYF
TGTGCCAGCAGCCCTGGGGTTTCCTACGAGCAGTACTTC
>NA|TRBJ2-5|many|TRBV7-2
CASSLGGARETQYF
TGTGCCAGCAGCTTAGGGGGGGCGCGGGAGACCCAGTACTTC
>NA|TRBJ1-4|few|TRBV11-2
CASSQDSVNEKLFF
TGCGCCAGCAGCCAAGATTCAGTTAATGAAAAACTGTTTTTT
>TRBD2|TRBJ2-7|NA|TRBV12-3/TRBV12-4
CASSPSGLSYEQYF
TGTGCCAGCAGTCCTAGCGGGCTATCCTACGAGCAGTACTTC
>NA|TRBJ1-2|NA|TRBV7-9
CASSSGGGLGYGYTF
TGTGCCAGCAGCTCTGGAGGGGGGCTCGGCTATGGCTACACCTTC
>TRBD1|TRBJ1-1|few|TRBV12-3/TRBV12-4
CASSPGQGASTEAFF
TGTGCCAGCAGCCCCGGACAGGGGGCGAGCACTGAAGCTTTCTTT
>TRBD1|TRBJ2-7|NA|TRBV19
CASSTGDRLSYEQYF
TGTGCCAGTAGTACCGGGGACAGACTCTCCTACGAGCAGTACTTC
>NA|TRBJ1-5|many|TRBV10-2
CASSESGREGSNQPQHF
TGCGCCAGCAGTGAGTCGGGTAGGGAAGGGAGCAATCAGCCCCAGCATTTT
>NA|TRBJ2-5|NA|TRBV2
CASTYQGGSPGTQYF
TGTGCCAGCACTTACCAGGGGGGAAGTCCGGGGACCCAGTACTTC
>TRBD2|TRBJ2-5|many|TRBV7-3
CASSGSGVTTQYF
TGTGCCAGCAGCGGTAGCGGGGTCACGACCCAGTACTTC
>NA|TRBJ1-2|NA|TRBV7-9
CASSLGGTNYGCTF
TGTGCCAGCAGCTTAGGAGGGACGAACTATGGCTGCACCTTC
>NA|TRBJ2-6|NA|TRBV19
CASRRDLPSGANVLTF
TGTGCCAGTAGAAGGGACCTTCCCTCTGGGGCCAACGTCCTGACTTTC
>NA|TRBJ1-6|NA|TRBV9
CASSPVSHYNSPLHF
TGTGCCAGCAGCCCAGTCAGCCACTATAATTCACCCCTCCACTTT
>TRBD1|TRBJ2-7|NA|TRBV14
CASSQYRGNEQYF
TGTGCCAGCAGCCAGTACAGGGGAAACGAGCAGTACTTC
>TRBD1|TRBJ1-2|NA|TRBV15
CATSSGTGGRGYTF
TGTGCCACCAGCAGCGGGACAGGGGGCCGAGGCTACACCTTC
>TRBD1|TRBJ1-2|few|TRBV12-3/TRBV12-4
CASSLALGTGGYGYTF
TGTGCCAGCAGTTTAGCGCTTGGGACAGGGGGCTATGGCTACACCTTC
>NA|TRBJ1-6|NA|TRBV24-1
CATSDPGTVGGNSPLHF
TGTGCCACCAGTGACCCCGGGACGGTGGGGGGTAATTCACCCCTCCACTTT
>NA|TRBJ2-7|NA|TRBV2
CASNQGRPSYEQYF
TGTGCCAGCAACCAGGGACGGCCATCCTACGAGCAGTACTTC
>NA|TRBJ1-1|many|TRBV7-9
CASSLNPDTEAFF
TGTGCCAGCAGCTTAAATCCAGACACTGAAGCTTTCTTT
>NA|TRBJ1-4|NA|TRBV11-2
CASSAVGGGVEKLFF
TGTGCCAGCAGCGCCGTGGGCGGCGGCGTGGAAAAACTGTTTTTT
>NA|TRBJ1-1|few|TRBV7-8
CASSLGGVGQIGAFF
TGTGCCAGCAGCTTAGGAGGGGTTGGGCAAATCGGGGCTTTCTTT
>NA|TRBJ1-5|NA|TRBV24-1
CAWTPDATDQPQHF
TGTGCCTGGACCCCCGACGCCACCGACCAGCCCCAGCATTTT
>NA|TRBJ1-5|many|TRBV15
CATSTRSQPQHF
TGTGCCACCAGCACAAGGAGCCAGCCCCAGCATTTT
>NA|TRBJ1-4|many|TRBV7-9
CASSQRTYQGRWEKLFF
TGTGCCAGCAGCCAACGGACCTACCAGGGACGATGGGAAAAACTGTTTTTT
>NA|TRBJ2-7|NA|TRBV19
CASTDRNYEQYF
TGTGCCAGTACGGACAGAAACTACGAGCAGTACTTC
>TRBD1|TRBJ1-1|many|TRBV19
CASIFRDRPNTEAFF
TGTGCCAGTATTTTCCGGGACAGGCCGAACACTGAAGCTTTCTTT
>NA|TRBJ2-7|NA|TRBV7-9
CASSLGLALEEQYF
TGTGCCAGCAGCTTAGGGCTAGCCTTGGAGGAGCAGTACTTC
>TRBD2|TRBJ2-7|few|TRBV29-1
CSVLAGGSYEQYF
TGCAGCGTCCTAGCGGGGGGTTCCTACGAGCAGTACTTC
>NA|TRBJ1-5|many|TRBV19
CASTWGGNQPQHF
TGTGCCAGTACTTGGGGAGGCAATCAGCCCCAGCATTTT
>NA|TRBJ1-1|NA|TRBV10-3
CAISEPGAGTEAFF
TGTGCCATCAGTGAGCCGGGCGCAGGTACTGAAGCTTTCTTT
>TRBD1|TRBJ2-2|many|TRBV25-1
CASNRQGITGELFF
TGTGCCAGCAATAGACAGGGGATCACCGGGGAGCTGTTTTTT
>NA|TRBJ1-4|many|TRBV7-2
CASSLVSREKLFF
TGTGCCAGCAGCTTAGTTTCACGTGAAAAACTGTTTTTT
>NA|TRBJ2-5|NA|TRBV6-1
CASNHPEAGTQETQYF
TGTGCCAGCAATCACCCCGAGGCAGGCACCCAAGAGACCCAGTACTTC